This T cell receptor (beta chain) was captured in a study of T cell changes during pregnancy in multiple sclerosis. The CDR3 is made up of 17 amino acids. Germline trimming cut 3 bases from V and 2 bases from J; bases unmatched to any gene: 14. In germline, CDR1 is SGHRS, CDR2 YFSETQ. This clone came up once. Here immunoSEQ multiplex PCR was the method, and the copy in TCRdb shows in-frame clones only, minus some. The data contain under 150,000 clones, around 95% of them singletons. The sequenced sample was peripheral blood, obtained after pregnancy. This receptor was taken from a female donor with multiple sclerosis, enrolled in a pregnancy study. This rearrangement joins TRBV5-1 to TRBJ2-7, with TRBD1 identical over 7 bases. This CDR3 reads CASSWGWGQKRTYEQYF. The CDR3 coding sequence is TGCGCCAGCAGCTGGGGGTGGGGACAGAAGAGGACCTACGAGCAGTACTTC.